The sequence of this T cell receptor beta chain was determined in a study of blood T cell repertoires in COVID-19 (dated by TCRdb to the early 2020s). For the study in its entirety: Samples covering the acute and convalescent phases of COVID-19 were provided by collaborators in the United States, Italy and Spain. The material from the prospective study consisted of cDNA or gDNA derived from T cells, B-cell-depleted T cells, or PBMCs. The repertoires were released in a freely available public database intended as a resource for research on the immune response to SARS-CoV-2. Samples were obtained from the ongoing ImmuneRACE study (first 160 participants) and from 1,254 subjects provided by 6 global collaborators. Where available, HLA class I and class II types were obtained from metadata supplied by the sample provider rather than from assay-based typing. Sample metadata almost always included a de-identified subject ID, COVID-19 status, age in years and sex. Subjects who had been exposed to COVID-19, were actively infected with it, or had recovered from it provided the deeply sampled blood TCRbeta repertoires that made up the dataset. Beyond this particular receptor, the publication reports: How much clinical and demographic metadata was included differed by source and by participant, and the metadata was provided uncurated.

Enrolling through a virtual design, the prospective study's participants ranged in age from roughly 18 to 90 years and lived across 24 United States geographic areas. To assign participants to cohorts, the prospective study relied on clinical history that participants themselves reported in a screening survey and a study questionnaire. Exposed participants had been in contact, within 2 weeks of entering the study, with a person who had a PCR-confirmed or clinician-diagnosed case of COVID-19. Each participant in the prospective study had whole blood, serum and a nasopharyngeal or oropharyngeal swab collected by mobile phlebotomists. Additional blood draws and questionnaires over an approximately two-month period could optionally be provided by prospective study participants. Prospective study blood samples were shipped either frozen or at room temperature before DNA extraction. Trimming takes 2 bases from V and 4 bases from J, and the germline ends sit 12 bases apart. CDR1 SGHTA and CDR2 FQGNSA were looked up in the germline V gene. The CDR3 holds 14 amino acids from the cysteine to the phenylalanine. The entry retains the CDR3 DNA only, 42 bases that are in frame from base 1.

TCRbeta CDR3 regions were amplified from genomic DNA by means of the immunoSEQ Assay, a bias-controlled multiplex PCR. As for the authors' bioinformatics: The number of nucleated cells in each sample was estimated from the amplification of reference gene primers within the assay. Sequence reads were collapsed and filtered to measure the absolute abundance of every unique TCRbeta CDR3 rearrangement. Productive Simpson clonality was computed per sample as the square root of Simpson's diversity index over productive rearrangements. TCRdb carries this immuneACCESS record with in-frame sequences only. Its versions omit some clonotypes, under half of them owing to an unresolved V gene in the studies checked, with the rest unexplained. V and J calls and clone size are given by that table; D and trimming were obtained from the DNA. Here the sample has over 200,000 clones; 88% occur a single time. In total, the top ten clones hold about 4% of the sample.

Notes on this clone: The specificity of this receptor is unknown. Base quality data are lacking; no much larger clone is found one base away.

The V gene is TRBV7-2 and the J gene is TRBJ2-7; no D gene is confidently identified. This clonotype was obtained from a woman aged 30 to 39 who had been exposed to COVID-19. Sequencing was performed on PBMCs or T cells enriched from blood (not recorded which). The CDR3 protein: CASSLLLPGYEQYF. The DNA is TGTGCCAGCAGCTTATTACTTCCCGGTTACGAGCAGTACTTC.